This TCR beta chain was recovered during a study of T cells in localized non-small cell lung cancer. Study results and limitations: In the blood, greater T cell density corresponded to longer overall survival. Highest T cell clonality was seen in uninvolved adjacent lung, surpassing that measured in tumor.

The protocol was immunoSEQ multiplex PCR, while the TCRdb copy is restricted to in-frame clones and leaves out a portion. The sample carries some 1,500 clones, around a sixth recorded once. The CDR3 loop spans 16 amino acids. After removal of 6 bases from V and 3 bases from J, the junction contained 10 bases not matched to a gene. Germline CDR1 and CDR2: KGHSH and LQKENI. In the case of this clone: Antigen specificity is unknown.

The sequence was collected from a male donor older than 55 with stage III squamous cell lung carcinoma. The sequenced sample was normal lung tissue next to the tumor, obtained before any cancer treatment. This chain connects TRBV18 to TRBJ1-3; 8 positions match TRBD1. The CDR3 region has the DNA TGTGCCAGCTCGCAGAGTCCGACAGGGGTTGGAAACACCATATATTTT. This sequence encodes CASSQSPTGVGNTIYF. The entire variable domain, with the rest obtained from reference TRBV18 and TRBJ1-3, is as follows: NAGVMQNPRHLVRRRGQEARLRCSPMKGHSHVYWYRQLPEEGLKFMVYLQKENIIDESGMPKERFSAEFPKEGPSILRIQQVVRGDSAAYFCASSQSPTGVGNTIYFGEGSWLTVV.